A single sample is the source of the 26 T cell receptor beta chains below, sequenced in a study of radiation and T cells in renal cell carcinoma. Stated time point: blood 4 weeks post-SBRT, at nephrectomy. The treatment is: 15 Gy SBRT to primary tumor, nephrectomy 4 weeks later. Data came from immunoSEQ multiplex PCR; TCRdb stores just in-frame clones and leaves some out. The table shows about 78,000 clones, with about 89% occurring only once. Sample: blood, taken from a patient whose treatment included radiotherapy and nephrectomy. The receptors stem from a woman between 65 and 79 years old with renal cell carcinoma.

This rearrangement joins TRBV5-1 to TRBJ2-3; the match to TRBD1 covers 9 bases. Germline V gene lookup returns CDR1 SGHRS and CDR2 YFSETQ. V was clipped by 4 bases and J by 3 bases; unmatched bases: 6. The CDR3 covers 15 residues. The DNA for the CDR3 is TGCGCCAGCAGCCCCTTAGGACAGGGGACAGATACGCAGTATTTT. Its translation is CASSPLGQGTDTQYF.

V is TRBV10-3 and J is TRBJ2-1; a possible D gene is TRBD1 (5 bases). The V end was cut by 5 bases, the J end by 4 bases, with 6 bases between. In germline, CDR1 is ENHRY, CDR2 SYGVKD. The CDR3 runs 12 residues. As DNA, the CDR3 is TGTGCCATCAGTCGACAGTACAATGAGCAGTTCTTC. As protein: CAISRQYNEQFF.

The chain carries TRBV28 and TRBJ2-3, with a tentative D call TRBD1 (6 bases). The germline V and J ends were trimmed by 2 bases and 4 bases, with 13 bases remaining between them. The CDR3 runs to 15 residues. CDR1 is MDHEN, CDR2 SYDVKM, per germline. The CDR3 DNA follows: TGTGCCAGCAGTTTACAGGGGAAGAATGCAGATACGCAGTATTTT. As protein: CASSLQGKNADTQYF.

This chain links TRBV2 with TRBJ2-3; D is possibly TRBD2 (6 bases). The CDR3 is 14 residues long. Trimming removed 4 bases from V and 6 bases from J, with 14 bases in between. From germline, CDR1 is SNHLY and CDR2 FYNNEI. CDR3 nucleotides: TGTGCCAGCAGTGTCCGGAGCGGGTTGGATACGCAGTATTTT. It encodes CASSVRSGLDTQYF.

The CDR3 DNA sequence: TGTGCCAGTAGCTACAGGGGAGTGACTGAAGCTTTCTTT. Translation: CASSYRGVTEAFF. The chain couples TRBV19 to TRBJ1-1; 7 nucleotides align to TRBD1. The germline V gene encodes CDR1 LNHDA and CDR2 SQIVND (reference sequence). The CDR3 totals 13 residues. V dropped 6 bases and J dropped 5; count of bases not matched to a gene: 6.

The genes are TRBV20-1 and TRBJ2-5, with D hard to call. Trimming left V 7 bases short and J 2 bases short, with 8 bases between. The CDR3 covers 11 residues. In germline, CDR1 is DFQATT, CDR2 SNEGSKA (reference sequence). This CDR3 is CSGLMQETQYF. In DNA form, the CDR3 reads TGCAGTGGGCTAATGCAAGAGACCCAGTACTTC.

This chain uses TRBV14 with TRBJ1-1; D unresolved. Germline V gives CDR1 SGHDN, CDR2 FVKESK. The ends were cut back, 4 bases at V and 0 bases at J, with 9 bases in the middle. The CDR3 contains 14 residues. CDR3 nucleotide sequence: TGTGCCAGCAGCCCCTTTTTCTTGAACACTGAAGCTTTCTTT. Protein sequence: CASSPFFLNTEAFF.

The chain combines TRBV11-2 with TRBJ1-2; D uncertain. The germline V gene has CDR1 SGHAT and CDR2 FQNNGV. Trimming took 5 bases from V and 4 from J, leaving 17 bases between them. This CDR3 spans 15 amino acids. CDR3 sequence: CASSLQGGVGYGYTF. For the CDR3, the DNA is TGTGCCAGCAGCCTCCAAGGTGGCGTAGGCTATGGCTACACCTTC.

CDR3 in DNA: TGTGCCAGCAAAATTGATACAAAGAACAATGAGCAGTTCTTC. It encodes CASKIDTKNNEQFF. This rearrangement joins TRBV2 to TRBJ2-1; D gene ambiguous. Per the germline V gene, CDR1 is SNHLY and CDR2 is FYNNEI. Deletions cut 7 bases from V and 5 bases from J, with 15 bases between. CDR3 length equals 14 residues.

This sequence joins TRBV15 and TRBJ2-7; 8 bases fit TRBD1. Germline assignment: CDR1 LNHNV and CDR2 YYDKDF (reference sequence). The length of the CDR3 is 15 residues. V trimming: 0 bases; J trimming: 2 bases; junction bases outside the gene matches: 3. The CDR3 is CATSRDRTGTYEQYF. The CDR3 bases are TGTGCCACCAGCAGAGATCGGACAGGGACCTACGAGCAGTACTTC.

This chain connects TRBV4-3 to TRBJ1-2, with D uncertain. Trimming cost V 0 bases and J 8 bases, with 10 bases left between them. The CDR3 consists of 13 residues. The germline V gene encodes CDR1 LGHNA and CDR2 YSLEER. In DNA form, the CDR3 reads TGCGCCAGCAGCCAAGAGTTAAACTCGGGCTACACCTTC. It translates to CASSQELNSGYTF.

The rearrangement uses TRBV13 and TRBJ1-2, with D possibly matching TRBD1 (5 bases). Germline-derived CDR1 and CDR2 are PRHDT and FYEKMQ (reference sequence). The CDR3 has 14 amino acids. V lost 1 base and J 2 bases, leaving 8 bases between the germline ends. CDR3 protein: CASSLEPGNYGYTF. In DNA form, the CDR3 reads TGTGCCAGCAGCTTAGAGCCAGGGAACTATGGCTACACCTTC.

The V call is TRBV7-2, the J call TRBJ2-2, with D unclear. The V end lost 7 bases, the J end lost 5 bases, and 8 bases lay between the germline ends. Germline CDR1 and CDR2: SGHTA and FQGNSA. The CDR3 is 12 residues long. The CDR3 DNA follows: TGTGCCAGCAAGGTGCCGACCGGGGAGCTGTTTTTT. Its protein is CASKVPTGELFF.

This clone occurred once. This sequence joins TRBV2 and TRBJ2-5; D not resolved. The V and J ends lost 2 bases and 4 bases respectively, with 14 bases between them. The CDR3 contains 15 residues. Germline CDR1 and CDR2: SNHLY and FYNNEI. The CDR3 loop is CASSEIVDTGETQYF. The CDR3 nucleotides read TGTGCCAGCAGTGAAATAGTAGATACTGGAGAGACCCAGTACTTC.

CDR3 DNA sequence: TGTGCCAGCACGACAGGACTGAACACTGAAGCTTTCTTT. Its translation is CASTTGLNTEAFF. The V call is TRBV5-5, the J call TRBJ1-1; maybe TRBD1 (6 bases). Between the trimmed V and J ends, which lost 6 bases and 0 bases, there was a span of 9 bases. In germline, CDR1 is SGHKS, CDR2 YYEKEE (reference sequence). This CDR3 contains 13 residues.

This clone has a handful of counts. J is TRBJ1-6 and V is TRBV6-4, with 9 bases identical to TRBD1. Germline CDR1 reads MRHNA; CDR2 reads SNTAGT. The CDR3 covers 14 residues. V lost 6 bases, J lost 7 bases, and 4 bases stayed unmatched. The CDR3 DNA reads TGTGCCAGCAGCTCTGGGACAGGGAATTCACCCCTCCACTTT. It specifies CASSSGTGNSPLHF.

The chain employs TRBV7-6 and TRBJ2-3; D is uncertain. V lost 4 bases, J lost 0 bases, and 8 bases lay in between. Germline CDR1 is SGHVS and CDR2 is FNYEAQ. This CDR3 region has 14 residues. The DNA of the CDR3 is TGTGCCAGCAGCTCCGGACCTAGCACAGATACGCAGTATTTT. Its protein is CASSSGPSTDTQYF. Using reference TRBV7-6 and TRBJ2-3 for the parts outside the CDR3, the full variable domain is GAGVSQSPRYKVTKRGQDVALRCDPISGHVSLYWYRQALGQGPEFLTYFNYEAQQDKSGLPNDRFSAERPEGSISTLTIQRTEQRDSAMYRCASSSGPSTDTQYFGPGTRLTVL.

The chain joins TRBV28 to TRBJ1-5; TRBD1 matches at 12 bases. Germline V gene sequence: CDR1 MDHEN, CDR2 SYDVKM. Trimming took 3 bases from V and 5 from J; bases not matched to a gene: 5. This CDR3 spans 16 amino acids. The CDR3 loop reads CASSFPGTGGHQPQHF. The CDR3 DNA sequence: TGTGCCAGCAGTTTTCCCGGGACAGGGGGCCATCAGCCCCAGCATTTT.

Points on this clone: The limits of the CDR3 on the DNA are not certain, so only TCRdb's listed CDR3 is given. This sequence joins TRBV5-8 and TRBJ2-5; the D call in the table, TRBD2, was not verified against the DNA. The CDR3 is 12 residues long, ends included. In germline, CDR1 is SGHTS, CDR2 YDEGEE. CDR3 sequence reads: CASSFGGGTKYF.

J is TRBJ1-1 and V is TRBV4-2; no clear D. The germline gives CDR1 LGHNA, CDR2 YNFKEQ. The V gene lost 0 bases and the J gene lost 2 bases, with 10 bases spanning the gap. CDR3 length: 15 residues. The CDR3 region has the DNA TGTGCCAGCAGCCAAGATGGGTGGGGAAACACTGAAGCTTTCTTT. Translation gives CASSQDGWGNTEAFF.

V and J are TRBV4-2 and TRBJ2-1, with 7 positions matching TRBD2. CDR3 length: 16 amino acids. The trim removed 4 bases at V and 8 bases at J, leaving 14 bases unmatched. Germline CDR1 is LGHNA and CDR2 is YNFKEQ. CDR3 amino acids: CASSPLASGMGHEQFF. DNA for the CDR3: TGTGCCAGCAGCCCCCTAGCGAGCGGGATGGGCCATGAGCAGTTCTTC.

Only one count was recorded for this clone. The same CDR3 also results from other DNA sequences found in this sample. The chain couples TRBV5-1 to TRBJ1-1; no clear D gene. CDR1 and CDR2 from the germline V gene are SGHRS and YFSETQ. V was cut by 0 bases and J by 4 bases, with 7 bases left in between. CDR3 length: 13 residues. The CDR3 protein is CASSLAVGTEAFF. The CDR3 DNA follows: TGCGCCAGCAGCTTGGCGGTTGGCACTGAAGCTTTCTTT.

This chain joins TRBV6-1 and TRBJ2-3, with a possible D match to TRBD2 (6 bases). Germline CDR1 MNHNS, CDR2 SASEGT. The CDR3 sequence is 13 residues long. Between the trimmed V and J ends, which lost 5 bases and 5 bases, there was a span of 11 bases. CDR3 DNA: TGTGCCAGCAGTCGGGACTCTCTAGATACGCAGTATTTT. As protein: CASSRDSLDTQYF.

V usage is TRBV5-4 and J usage is TRBJ2-5, with 12 bases aligning to TRBD2. There are 14 residues in the CDR3. With 0 bases clipped from V and 10 bases from J, the junction kept 4 bases outside the gene matches. In germline, CDR1 is SGHNT, CDR2 YYREEE (reference sequence). DNA for the CDR3: TGTGCCAGCAGCTTGGACGGACTAGCGGGGAACCAGTACTTC. This gives the protein CASSLDGLAGNQYF. Drawing the rest from reference TRBV5-4 and TRBJ2-5, the complete variable domain is ETGVTQSPTHLIKTRGQQVTLRCSSQSGHNTVSWYQQALGQGPQFIFQYYREEENGRGNFPPRFSGLQFPNYSSELNVNALELDDSALYLCASSLDGLAGNQYFGPGTRLLVL.

This clone was recorded only once. The rearrangement links TRBV27 to TRBJ1-2, with TRBD1 matching 7 bases. The CDR3 contains 13 residues. V was pared by 6 bases and J by 4 bases, with 5 bases of the junction left unmatched. CDR1 is MNHEY and CDR2 is SMNVEV in the germline V gene (reference sequence). As DNA, the CDR3 is TGTGCCAGCAGAGCCGGGGACAGCTATGGCTACACCTTC. Its protein product is CASRAGDSYGYTF.

The chain is built from TRBV6-6 and TRBJ1-2, with 7 bases fitting TRBD1. The CDR3 runs to 14 residues. Germline lookup yields CDR1 MNHNY and CDR2 SVGAGI (reference sequence). Unmatched junction bases numbered 5, after V lost 0 bases and J lost 7 bases. The CDR3 region has the DNA TGTGCCAGCAGTTACTCGGCGCAGGGGGTTGGCTACACCTTC. Translation gives CASSYSAQGVGYTF.